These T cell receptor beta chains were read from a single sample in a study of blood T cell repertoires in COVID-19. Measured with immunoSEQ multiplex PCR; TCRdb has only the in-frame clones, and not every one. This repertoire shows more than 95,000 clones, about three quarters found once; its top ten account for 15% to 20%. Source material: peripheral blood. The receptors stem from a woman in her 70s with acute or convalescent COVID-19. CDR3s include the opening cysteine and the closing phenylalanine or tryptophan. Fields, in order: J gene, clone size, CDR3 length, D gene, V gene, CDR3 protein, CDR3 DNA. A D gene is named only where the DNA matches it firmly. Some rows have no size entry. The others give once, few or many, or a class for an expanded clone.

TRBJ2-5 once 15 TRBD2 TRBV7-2 CASSPFSGGAETQYF TGTGCCAGCAGCCCCTTTAGCGGGGGGGCCGAGACCCAGTACTTC
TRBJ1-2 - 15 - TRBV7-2 CASSSQQGPHYGYTF TGTGCCAGCAGCTCCCAACAGGGACCGCACTATGGCTACACCTTC
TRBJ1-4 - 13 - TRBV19 CASSSWTFEKLFF TGTGCCAGTAGTTCATGGACATTTGAAAAACTGTTTTTT
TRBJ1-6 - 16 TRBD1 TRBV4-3 CASSHDREYRNSPLHF TGCGCCAGCAGCCACGACAGGGAGTACAGGAATTCACCCCTCCACTTT
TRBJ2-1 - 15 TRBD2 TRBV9 CASSVWAGGGNEQFF TGTGCCAGCAGCGTGTGGGCGGGGGGTGGAAATGAGCAGTTCTTC
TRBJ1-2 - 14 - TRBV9 CASSEPQGLYGYTF TGTGCCAGCAGCGAACCTCAGGGGCTCTATGGCTACACCTTC
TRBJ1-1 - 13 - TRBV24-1 CATSDLQRRGAFF TGTGCCACCAGTGATTTGCAGAGGAGGGGAGCTTTCTTT
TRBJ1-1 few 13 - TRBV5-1 CASSLGRDTEAFF TGCGCCAGCAGCTTGGGACGGGACACTGAAGCTTTCTTT
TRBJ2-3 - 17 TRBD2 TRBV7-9 CASSLGLAGASTDTQYF TGTGCCAGCAGCTTAGGGCTAGCGGGGGCTTCCACAGATACGCAGTATTTT
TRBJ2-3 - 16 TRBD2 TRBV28 CASSFPMAGGTDTQYF TGTGCCAGCAGTTTTCCTATGGCGGGGGGCACAGATACGCAGTATTTT
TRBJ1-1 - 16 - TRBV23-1 CASREVGYRESTEAFF TGCGCCAGCCGTGAGGTGGGGTATCGGGAGAGCACTGAAGCTTTCTTT
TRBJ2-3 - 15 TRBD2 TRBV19 CASSPRRGGTDTQYF TGTGCCAGTAGTCCCCGGAGGGGAGGGACAGATACGCAGTATTTT
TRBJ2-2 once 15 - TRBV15 CATSTSRVGTGELFF TGTGCCACCAGCACCTCCAGGGTGGGCACCGGGGAGCTGTTTTTT
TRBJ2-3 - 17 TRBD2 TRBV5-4 CASSFRPRTSSTDTQYF TGTGCCAGCAGCTTCCGCCCCCGGACTAGCTCAACAGATACGCAGTATTTT
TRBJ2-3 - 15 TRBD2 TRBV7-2 CASSPPGGGRDTQYF TGTGCCAGCAGCCCCCCGGGCGGGGGGCGGGATACGCAGTATTTT
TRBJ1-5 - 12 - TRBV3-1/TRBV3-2 CASSQGDRPQHF TGTGCCAGCAGCCAGGGCGATCGGCCCCAGCATTTT
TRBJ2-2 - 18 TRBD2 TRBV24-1 CATSDRKLAGGQTGELFF TGTGCCACCAGTGACCGTAAACTAGCGGGGGGGCAGACCGGGGAGCTGTTTTTT
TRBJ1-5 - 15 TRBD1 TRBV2 CASSPTGRSNQPQHF TGTGCCAGCAGTCCGACAGGGAGGAGCAATCAGCCCCAGCATTTT
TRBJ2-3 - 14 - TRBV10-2 CASSEWGGTDTQYF TGCGCCAGCAGTGAGTGGGGGGGCACAGATACGCAGTATTTT
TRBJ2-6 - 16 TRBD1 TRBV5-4 CAITHRGVSGANVLTF TGTGCCATCACCCACAGGGGGGTCTCTGGGGCCAACGTCCTGACTTTC
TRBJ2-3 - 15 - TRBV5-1 CASSLDALGGDTQYF TGCGCCAGCAGCCTGGACGCCTTGGGGGGAGATACGCAGTATTTT
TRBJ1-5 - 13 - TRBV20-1 CSASLGRNQPQHF TGCAGTGCTAGTTTGGGCAGAAATCAGCCCCAGCATTTT
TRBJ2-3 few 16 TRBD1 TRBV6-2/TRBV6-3 CASTPGTGGFGDTQYF TGTGCCAGCACCCCCGGGACAGGGGGTTTTGGAGATACGCAGTATTTT
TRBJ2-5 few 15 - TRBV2 CASSGYSLYQETQYF TGTGCCAGCAGTGGGTACAGCCTGTACCAAGAGACCCAGTACTTC
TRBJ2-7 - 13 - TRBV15 CATSRGSPYEQYF TGTGCCACCAGCAGAGGGAGTCCCTACGAGCAGTACTTC
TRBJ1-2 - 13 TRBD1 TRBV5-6 CASSMTGTLGYTF TGTGCCAGCAGCATGACAGGGACTTTGGGCTACACCTTC
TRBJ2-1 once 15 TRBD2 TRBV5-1 CASSARGANNNEQFF TGCGCCAGCAGCGCGCGGGGGGCGAATAACAATGAGCAGTTCTTC
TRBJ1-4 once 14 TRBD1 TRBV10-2 CASSRGLGGEKLFF TGCGCCAGCAGCAGGGGGCTAGGTGGTGAAAAACTGTTTTTT
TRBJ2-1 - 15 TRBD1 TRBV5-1 CASSSQGATYNEQFF TGCGCCAGCAGCTCGCAGGGGGCCACCTACAATGAGCAGTTCTTC
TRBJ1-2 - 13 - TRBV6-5 CASSTSGPGGYTF TGTGCCAGCAGCACCTCAGGGCCTGGGGGCTACACCTTC
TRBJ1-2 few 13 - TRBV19 CASSIDTEYGYTF TGTGCCAGTAGTATAGATACAGAATATGGCTACACCTTC
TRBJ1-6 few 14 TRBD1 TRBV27 CASSPGQGASPLHF TGTGCCAGCAGCCCTGGACAGGGAGCATCACCCCTCCACTTT
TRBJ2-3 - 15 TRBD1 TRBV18 CASSLGTGRTDTQYF TGTGCCAGCTCACTCGGGACAGGGCGAACAGATACGCAGTATTTT
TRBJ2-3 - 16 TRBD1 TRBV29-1 CSVEDWTGPSTDTQYF TGCAGCGTTGAAGACTGGACAGGGCCCAGCACAGATACGCAGTATTTT
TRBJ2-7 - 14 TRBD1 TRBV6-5 CASSRTGGTYEQYF TGTGCCAGCAGTCGCACAGGGGGCACCTACGAGCAGTACTTC
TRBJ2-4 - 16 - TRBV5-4 CASSPAGKLAKNIQYF TGTGCCAGCAGCCCCGCCGGGAAACTAGCCAAAAACATTCAGTACTTC
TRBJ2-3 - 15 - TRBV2 CASSDWQGKGDTQYF TGTGCCAGCAGTGATTGGCAGGGGAAAGGGGATACGCAGTATTTT
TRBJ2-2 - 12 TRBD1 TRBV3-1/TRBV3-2 CASNRGPGELFF TGTGCCAGCAACAGGGGGCCCGGGGAGCTGTTTTTT
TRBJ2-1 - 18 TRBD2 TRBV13 CASSRRKGLAGKRDEQFF TGTGCCAGCAGCCGTCGAAAGGGACTAGCGGGTAAGCGGGATGAGCAGTTCTTC
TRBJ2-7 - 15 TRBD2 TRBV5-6 CASSWRLAGAYEQYF TGTGCCAGCAGCTGGAGGCTAGCGGGGGCCTACGAGCAGTACTTC
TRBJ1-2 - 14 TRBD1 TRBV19 CASGLAGGAGGYTF TGTGCCAGTGGCCTCGCAGGGGGCGCGGGTGGCTACACCTTC
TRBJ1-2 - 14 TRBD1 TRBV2 CASSSRQGDYGYTF TGTGCCAGCAGCTCAAGACAGGGGGACTATGGCTACACCTTC
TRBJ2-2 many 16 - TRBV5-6 CASSLRGGTHSGELFF TGTGCCAGCAGCTTAAGGGGCGGGACGCACTCCGGGGAGCTGTTTTTT
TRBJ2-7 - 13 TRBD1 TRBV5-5 CASSLIQGGEQYF TGTGCCAGCAGCTTGATACAGGGGGGCGAGCAGTACTTC